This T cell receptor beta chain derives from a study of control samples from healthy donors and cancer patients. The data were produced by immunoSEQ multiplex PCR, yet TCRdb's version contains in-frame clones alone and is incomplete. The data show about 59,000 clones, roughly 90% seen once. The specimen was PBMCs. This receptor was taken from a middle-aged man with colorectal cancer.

The CDR3 bases are TGCGCCAGCAGCGTCGGCCAGGGAGGTTACACTGAAGCTTTCTTT. It codes for CASSVGQGGYTEAFF. The chain combines TRBV5-1 with TRBJ1-1; weak D call: TRBD1 (5 bases). Germline CDR1 SGHRS, CDR2 YFSETQ. The CDR3 runs 15 residues. The V end lost 4 bases, the J end lost 3 bases, and 16 bases lay between the germline ends.